A single sample gave rise to the 26 T cell receptor beta chains below, sequenced in a study of T cell responses to AZD1222 COVID-19 vaccine. The protocol was immunoSEQ multiplex PCR, while the TCRdb copy is restricted to in-frame clones and leaves out a portion. The sample lists about 100,000 clones; over 90% were seen once. Sample: peripheral blood, taken on day 0 of AZD1222 vaccination. The receptors derive from an adult in good health.

The chain employs TRBV28 and TRBJ2-7; D is tentatively TRBD1 or TRBD2 (6 bases each). This CDR3 is built from 18 residues. V shed 7 bases and J shed 3 bases, with 28 bases lying between them. Germline V lookup: CDR1 MDHEN, CDR2 SYDVKM. As DNA, the CDR3 is TGTGCCAGCATCACCTCGGGGGCGCAGGGGTCTTTTGACTACGAGCAGTACTTC. It encodes CASITSGAQGSFDYEQYF.

The chain couples TRBV19 to TRBJ1-2, with a tentative D call TRBD1 (6 bases). Trimming cost V 0 bases and J 2 bases, with 7 bases left between them. The length of the CDR3 is 14 residues. From germline, CDR1 is LNHDA and CDR2 SQIVND (reference sequence). CDR3 sequence (DNA): TGTGCCAGTAGTATAGATCAGGGGAACTATGGCTACACCTTC. Translated: CASSIDQGNYGYTF.

This chain joins TRBV28 and TRBJ2-6; maybe TRBD1 (6 bases). Between the trimmed V and J ends, which lost 7 bases and 0 bases, there was a span of 10 bases. The germline CDR1 and CDR2 sequences are MDHEN and SYDVKM. This CDR3 region has 15 residues. This CDR3 is CASTGQLSGANVLTF. The CDR3 nucleotides read TGTGCCAGCACGGGACAACTCTCTGGGGCCAACGTCCTGACTTTC.

This chain connects TRBV30 to TRBJ2-2; 7 nucleotides align to TRBD2. V shed 1 base and J 6 bases; nucleotides not matched to a gene: 2. Germline lookup yields CDR1 GTSNPN and CDR2 SVGIG (reference sequence). The CDR3 extends over 13 amino acids. In DNA, the CDR3 is TGTGCCTGGAGTGGCAGCGGGGCCGGGGAGCTGTTTTTT. Translation gives CAWSGSGAGELFF.

The chain is built from TRBV10-1 and TRBJ2-1; a weak D match, TRBD1 (6 bases). With 4 bases removed from V and 9 bases from J, the gap between germline ends came to 16 bases. CDR3 size: 14 residues. The germline V gene has CDR1 WNHNN and CDR2 SYGVQD (reference sequence). CDR3 bases: TGCGCCAGCAGTGCAACAGGGATTAATTCTGAGCAGTTCTTC. Translating gives CASSATGINSEQFF.

J is TRBJ2-7 and V is TRBV3-1 (or the pseudogene TRBV3-2); TRBD1 might be the D (6 bases). The CDR3 runs 15 residues. The germline gives CDR1 LGHDT, CDR2 YNNKEL (reference sequence). The V and J ends lost 0 bases and 0 bases respectively, with 9 bases between them. Written as DNA, the CDR3 is TGTGCCAGCAGCCAAGAGTTGGACAGCTCCTACGAGCAGTACTTC. This sequence encodes CASSQELDSSYEQYF.

J is TRBJ2-5 and V is TRBV7-2; maybe TRBD1 (6 bases). CDR3 size: 13 residues. Germline V CDR1 and CDR2: SGHTA, FQGNSA. V was cut by 3 bases and J by 5 bases, with 10 bases left in between. The CDR3 sequence is CASSFNQGETQYF. CDR3 nucleotide sequence: TGTGCCAGCAGCTTTAACCAGGGGGAGACCCAGTACTTC.

The chain links TRBV12-3 or TRBV12-4 to TRBJ1-2; D remains ambiguous. V was clipped by 2 bases and J by 2 bases, with 6 bases between them. The CDR3 contains 13 residues. CDR3 sequence reads: CASSLLENYGYTF. The CDR3 DNA is TGTGCCAGCAGTTTATTGGAGAACTATGGCTACACCTTC.

V is TRBV6-5 and J is TRBJ2-5, with D possibly matching TRBD2 (6 bases). The germline CDR1 and CDR2 sequences are MNHEY and SVGAGI. This CDR3 has 15 amino acids. V lost 0 bases and J 5 bases, leaving 13 bases between the germline ends. For the CDR3, the DNA is TGTGCCAGCAGTTACTCTAAGGGAGGACGGGAGACCCAGTACTTC. This codes for CASSYSKGGRETQYF.

J is TRBJ1-1 and V is TRBV19; the D gene is possibly TRBD1 (5 bases). Trimming shortened V by 7 bases and J by 7 bases, and 16 bases separated the two germline ends. The CDR3 consists of 13 residues. Germline V gene lookup returns CDR1 LNHDA and CDR2 SQIVND (reference sequence). The CDR3 DNA follows: TGTGCCAGTAAAGGGGAAGGTTTTGGTGAAGCTTTCTTT. As protein: CASKGEGFGEAFF.

The rearrangement links TRBV2 to TRBJ1-6; D gene uncertain. The germline V gene has CDR1 SNHLY and CDR2 FYNNEI. The CDR3 runs to 16 residues. The V gene lost 2 bases and the J gene lost 7 bases, with 15 bases spanning the gap. The CDR3 coding sequence is TGTGCCAGCAGTGAAACTGTTGTGACGGACAATTCACCCCTCCACTTT. Its protein product is CASSETVVTDNSPLHF.

This sequence joins TRBV2 and TRBJ1-5; a weak D match, TRBD1 (6 bases). CDR1 and CDR2 (germline): SNHLY, FYNNEI. V was pared by 6 bases and J by 0 bases, with 9 bases between. The CDR3 runs to 14 residues. CDR3 nucleotides: TGTGCCAGCAGGACAGGACTTAGCAATCAGCCCCAGCATTTT. Amino acids: CASRTGLSNQPQHF.

CDR3 amino acids: CASSGPPAGATDTQYF. The CDR3 DNA sequence: TGTGCCAGCAGCGGTCCCCCAGCGGGAGCCACAGATACGCAGTATTTT. The rearrangement uses TRBV11-2 and TRBJ2-3; TRBD2 agrees at 8 bases. The germline CDR1 and CDR2 sequences are SGHAT and FQNNGV. The CDR3 contains 16 residues. V lost 5 bases, J lost 2 bases, and 9 bases stayed unmatched.

This sequence joins TRBV21-1 and TRBJ2-5; TRBD2 is the table's D call, not checked against the DNA. TRBV21-1 is flagged as a pseudogene. The CDR3 runs 24 residues. CDR3 coding DNA: TGTGCCAGCAGCAATAGGAGCTGTAGAGAGAGGGGCCGACTAGCGGGAGGGCCGGGAGAGACCCAGTACTTC. Translating gives CASSNRSCRERGRLAGGPGETQYF.

The chain has TRBV19 and TRBJ2-3, with 10 bases matching TRBD1. The germline gives CDR1 LNHDA, CDR2 SQIVND (reference sequence). V lost 9 bases, J lost 4 bases, and 10 bases stayed unmatched. The CDR3 sequence is 15 residues long. In DNA, the CDR3 is TGTGCCAGCAAACCCTTGGACAGGGGGGCAGATACGCAGTATTTT. Protein sequence: CASKPLDRGADTQYF.

The chain couples TRBV5-1 to TRBJ1-3; D is unresolved. With 5 bases removed from V and 1 base from J, the gap between germline ends came to 7 bases. The CDR3 has 13 amino acids. The germline gives CDR1 SGHRS, CDR2 YFSETQ. CDR3: CASRGTSGNTIYF. CDR3 DNA sequence: TGCGCCAGCAGGGGTACTTCTGGAAACACCATATATTTT.

This chain joins TRBV19 and TRBJ2-1; D unresolved. Trimming left V 6 bases short and J 5 bases short, with 14 bases between. Germline V gene data show CDR1 as LNHDA and CDR2 as SQIVND (reference sequence). The CDR3 runs to 14 residues. The CDR3 sequence: CASSVPGQNNEQFF. The CDR3 DNA reads as TGTGCCAGTAGCGTGCCTGGGCAGAACAATGAGCAGTTCTTC.

The gene calls are TRBV19 and TRBJ2-7; D perhaps matches TRBD2 (5 bases). In germline, CDR1 is LNHDA, CDR2 SQIVND (reference sequence). Trimming cost V 7 bases and J 5 bases, with 18 bases left between them. This CDR3 has 14 residues. CDR3 protein: CASKVRVGSDEQYF. CDR3 bases: TGTGCCAGTAAAGTGAGGGTCGGGTCGGACGAGCAGTACTTC.

The CDR3 sequence is CASSAGGDRDNEQFF. The CDR3 DNA sequence: TGTGCCAGCAGCGCAGGGGGGGACAGGGACAATGAGCAGTTCTTC. The V and J genes are TRBV9 and TRBJ2-1, with 9 bases matching TRBD1. Germline lookup yields CDR1 SGDLS and CDR2 YYNGEE. With 3 bases clipped from V and 5 bases from J, the junction kept 6 bases outside the gene matches. The CDR3 sequence is 15 residues long. Full variable domain (rest looked up from reference TRBV9 and TRBJ2-1): DSGVTQTPKHLITATGQRVTLRCSPRSGDLSVYWYQQSLDQGLQFLIQYYNGEERAKGNILERFSAQQFPDLHSELNLSSLELGDSALYFCASSAGGDRDNEQFFGPGTRLTVL.

This rearrangement joins TRBV11-3 to TRBJ2-7, with 8 bases that match TRBD1. Trimming at V came to 3 bases and at J to 3 bases, leaving 1 base not matched to a gene. The CDR3 runs to 13 residues. Per germline, CDR1 SGHNT and CDR2 YENEEA. The CDR3, as DNA: TGTGCCAGCAGCTTGGACAGGGACTACGAGCAGTACTTC. Translating it yields CASSLDRDYEQYF. The complete variable domain, with remaining parts taken from reference TRBV11-3 and TRBJ2-7, reads EAGVVQSPRYKIIEKKQPVAFWCNPISGHNTLYWYLQNLGQGPELLIRYENEEAVDDSQLPKDRFSAERLKGVDSTLKIQPAELGDSAVYLCASSLDRDYEQYFGPGTRLTVT.

This chain connects TRBV6-5 to TRBJ1-6; tentatively, D is TRBD1 (5 bases). V was shortened by 2 bases and J by 10 bases, with 12 bases between the two germline ends. This CDR3 has 14 residues. Germline V gene data show CDR1 as MNHEY and CDR2 as SVGAGI. The DNA for the CDR3 is TGTGCCAGCAGTTACGTCGGGGGAGGCTCACCCCTCCACTTT. As protein: CASSYVGGGSPLHF.

CDR3 loop: CASSSPLSGRGGYNEQFF. The CDR3 DNA reads as TGTGCCAGCAGCTCACCTCTTAGCGGGAGAGGGGGTTACAATGAGCAGTTCTTC. J is TRBJ2-1 and V is TRBV7-9; 9 positions match TRBD2. CDR1 and CDR2 (germline): SEHNR, FQNEAQ (reference sequence). Trimming at V came to 4 bases and at J to 4 bases, leaving 14 bases not matched to a gene. The CDR3 runs to 18 residues. Looking up the rest from reference TRBV7-9 and TRBJ2-1 gives the full variable domain: DTGVSQNPRHKITKRGQNVTFRCDPISEHNRLYWYRQTLGQGPEFLTYFQNEAQLEKSRLLSDRFSAERPKGSFSTLEIQRTEQGDSAMYLCASSSPLSGRGGYNEQFFGPGTRLTVL.

V and J are TRBV30 and TRBJ2-1, with TRBD1 matching over 11 bases. This CDR3 has 13 amino acids. Germline loops: CDR1 GTSNPN, CDR2 SVGIG (reference sequence). J gave up 9 bases and V 5 bases, and 6 bases lay outside the gene matches. CDR3 residues: CAWSGQGGLEQFF. The CDR3 DNA reads TGTGCCTGGTCGGGACAGGGGGGTCTTGAGCAGTTCTTC.

The chain is built from TRBV27 and TRBJ2-1; 9 bases are shared with TRBD2. There are 15 residues in the CDR3. The trim removed 5 bases at V and 4 bases at J, leaving 6 bases unmatched. From germline, CDR1 is MNHEY and CDR2 SMNVEV (reference sequence). The CDR3 bases are TGTGCCAGCAGTATTAGCGGGAGCCTTTACAATGAGCAGTTCTTC. Translation: CASSISGSLYNEQFF.

The rearrangement links TRBV30 to TRBJ1-1; the D is unclear. The CDR3 extends over 12 amino acids. The V end was cut by 2 bases, the J end by 10 bases, with 14 bases between. Germline CDR1 is GTSNPN and CDR2 is SVGIG (reference sequence). CDR3 region: CAWSLHAGLAFF. In DNA form, the CDR3 reads TGTGCCTGGAGTCTCCACGCCGGACTAGCTTTCTTT. Based on the CDR3 plus reference TRBV30 and TRBJ1-1, the full variable domain is SQTIHQWPATLVQPVGSPLSLECTVEGTSNPNLYWYRQAAGRGLQLLFYSVGIGQISSEVPQNLSASRPQDRQFILSSKKLLLSDSGFYLCAWSLHAGLAFFGQGTRLTVV.

V usage is TRBV27 and J usage is TRBJ1-4; no clear D gene. This CDR3 comprises 14 residues. The germline V gene has CDR1 MNHEY and CDR2 SMNVEV (reference sequence). The ends were cut back, 9 bases at V and 5 bases at J, with 16 bases in the middle. In nucleotides, the CDR3 is TGTGCCAGACTACGGACGGCCGACAATGAAAAACTGTTTTTT. Translation: CARLRTADNEKLFF.